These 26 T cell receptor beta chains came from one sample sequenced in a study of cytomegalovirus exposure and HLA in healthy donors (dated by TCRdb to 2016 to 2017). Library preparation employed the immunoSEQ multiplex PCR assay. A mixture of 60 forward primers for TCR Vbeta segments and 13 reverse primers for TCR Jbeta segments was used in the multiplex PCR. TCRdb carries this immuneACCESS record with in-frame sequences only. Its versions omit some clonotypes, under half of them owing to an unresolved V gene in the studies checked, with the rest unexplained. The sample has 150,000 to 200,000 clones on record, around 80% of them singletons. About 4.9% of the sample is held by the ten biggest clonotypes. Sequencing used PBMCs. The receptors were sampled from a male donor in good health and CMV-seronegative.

For the CDR3, the DNA is TGTGCCAGCAGCTTGGCCCACAGGGCGGCCACCGGGGAGCTGTTTTTT. As protein: CASSLAHRAATGELFF. The V call is TRBV5-6, the J call TRBJ2-2, with D possibly TRBD1 on 6 matching bases. The CDR3 runs 16 residues. Trimming pared 0 bases from V and 4 bases from J, leaving 13 bases between. Germline V gene lookup returns CDR1 SGHDT and CDR2 YYEEEE.

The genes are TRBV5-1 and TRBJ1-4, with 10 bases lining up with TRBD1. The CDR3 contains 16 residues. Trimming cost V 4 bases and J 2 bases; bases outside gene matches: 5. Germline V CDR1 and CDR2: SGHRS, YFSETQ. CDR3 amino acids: CASSKDRGGTNEKLFF. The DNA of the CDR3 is TGCGCCAGCAGCAAGGACAGGGGGGGGACTAATGAAAAACTGTTTTTT.

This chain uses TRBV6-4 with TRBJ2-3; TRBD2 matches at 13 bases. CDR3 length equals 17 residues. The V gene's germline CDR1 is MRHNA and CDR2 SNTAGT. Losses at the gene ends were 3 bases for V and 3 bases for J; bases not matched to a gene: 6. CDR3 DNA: TGTGCCAGCAGTGAGGGACTAGCGGGGCCGGCAACAGATACGCAGTATTTT. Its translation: CASSEGLAGPATDTQYF.

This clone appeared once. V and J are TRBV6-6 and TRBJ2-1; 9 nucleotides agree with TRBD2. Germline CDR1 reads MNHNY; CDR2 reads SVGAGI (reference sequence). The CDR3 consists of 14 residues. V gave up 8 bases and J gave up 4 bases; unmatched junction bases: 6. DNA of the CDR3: TGTGCCAGCGGTTTTAGCGGGGGTTACAATGAGCAGTTCTTC. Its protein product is CASGFSGGYNEQFF.

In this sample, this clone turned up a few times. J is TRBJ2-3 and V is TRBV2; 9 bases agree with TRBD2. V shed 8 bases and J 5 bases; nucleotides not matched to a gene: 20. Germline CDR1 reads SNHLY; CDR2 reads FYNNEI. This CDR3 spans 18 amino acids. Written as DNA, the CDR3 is TGTGCCAGCGGCTACCCGCCCATTAGCGGGAGTTTAGGAGATACGCAGTATTTT. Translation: CASGYPPISGSLGDTQYF.

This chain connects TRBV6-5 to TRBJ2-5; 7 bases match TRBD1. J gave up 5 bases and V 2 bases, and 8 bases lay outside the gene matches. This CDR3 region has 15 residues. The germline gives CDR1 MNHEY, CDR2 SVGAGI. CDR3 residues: CASSYGQGVAETQYF. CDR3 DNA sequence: TGTGCCAGCAGTTACGGGCAGGGGGTCGCGGAGACCCAGTACTTC.

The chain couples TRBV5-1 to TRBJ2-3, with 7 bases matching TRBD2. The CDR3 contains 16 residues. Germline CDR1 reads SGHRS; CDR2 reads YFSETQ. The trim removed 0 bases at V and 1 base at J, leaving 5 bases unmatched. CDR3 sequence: CASSLGSSGRTDTQYF. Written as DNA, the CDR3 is TGCGCCAGCAGCTTGGGGTCTAGCGGCCGCACAGATACGCAGTATTTT.

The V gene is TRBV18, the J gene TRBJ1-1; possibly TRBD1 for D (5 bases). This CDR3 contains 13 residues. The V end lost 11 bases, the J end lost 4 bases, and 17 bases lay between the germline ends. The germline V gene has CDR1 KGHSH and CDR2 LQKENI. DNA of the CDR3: TGTGCCGGGCAGCAGGGTAGGGGCACTGAAGCTTTCTTT. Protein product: CAGQQGRGTEAFF.

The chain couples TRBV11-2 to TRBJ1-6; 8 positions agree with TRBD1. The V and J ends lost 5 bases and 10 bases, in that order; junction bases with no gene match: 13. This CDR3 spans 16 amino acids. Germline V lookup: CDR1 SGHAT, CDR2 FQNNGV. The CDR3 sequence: CASSLTGGVVGSPLHF. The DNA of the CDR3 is TGTGCCAGCAGCCTCACAGGGGGAGTGGTAGGCTCACCCCTCCACTTT.

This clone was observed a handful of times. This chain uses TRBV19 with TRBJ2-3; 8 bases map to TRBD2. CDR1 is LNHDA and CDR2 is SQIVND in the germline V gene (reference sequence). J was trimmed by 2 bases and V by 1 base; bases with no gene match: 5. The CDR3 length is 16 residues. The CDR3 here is CASSIGVAGPTDTQYF. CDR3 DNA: TGTGCCAGTAGTATAGGGGTAGCGGGGCCCACAGATACGCAGTATTTT. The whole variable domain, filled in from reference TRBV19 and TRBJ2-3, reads DGGITQSPKYLFRKEGQNVTLSCEQNLNHDAMYWYRQDPGQGLRLIYYSQIVNDFQKGDIAEGYSVSREKKESFPLTVTSAQKNPTAFYLCASSIGVAGPTDTQYFGPGTRLTVL.

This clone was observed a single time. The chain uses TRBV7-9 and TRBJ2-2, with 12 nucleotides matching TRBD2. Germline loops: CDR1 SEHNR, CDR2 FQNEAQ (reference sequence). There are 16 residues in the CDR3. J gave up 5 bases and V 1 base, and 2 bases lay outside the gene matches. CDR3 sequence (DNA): TGTGCCAGCAGCTTAGTCGGACTAGCGGGGACCGGGGAGCTGTTTTTT. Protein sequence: CASSLVGLAGTGELFF.

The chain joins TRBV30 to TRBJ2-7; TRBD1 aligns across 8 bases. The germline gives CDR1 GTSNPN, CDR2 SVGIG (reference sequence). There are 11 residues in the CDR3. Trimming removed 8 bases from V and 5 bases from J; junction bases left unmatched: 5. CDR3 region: CARGRGHEQYF. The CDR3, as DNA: TGTGCCCGCGGCAGGGGGCACGAGCAGTACTTC.

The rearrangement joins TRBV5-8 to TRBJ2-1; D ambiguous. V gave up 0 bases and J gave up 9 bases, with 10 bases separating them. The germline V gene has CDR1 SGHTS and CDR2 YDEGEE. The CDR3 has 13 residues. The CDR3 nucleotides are TGTGCCAGCAGCTTGGCGGGTAGCCGTGAGCAGTTCTTC. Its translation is CASSLAGSREQFF.

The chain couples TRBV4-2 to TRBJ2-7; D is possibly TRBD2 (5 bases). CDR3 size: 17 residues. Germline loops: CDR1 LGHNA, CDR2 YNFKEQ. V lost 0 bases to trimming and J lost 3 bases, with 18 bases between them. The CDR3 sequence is CASSQEGSSGPHYEQYF. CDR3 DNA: TGTGCCAGCAGCCAAGAAGGTTCCAGCGGACCCCACTACGAGCAGTACTTC.

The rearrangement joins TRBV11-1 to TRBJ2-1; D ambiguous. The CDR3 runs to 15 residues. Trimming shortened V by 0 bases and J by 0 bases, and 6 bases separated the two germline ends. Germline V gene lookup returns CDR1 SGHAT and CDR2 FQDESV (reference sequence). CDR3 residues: CASSLAASSYNEQFF. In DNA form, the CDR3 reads TGTGCCAGCAGCTTAGCCGCTAGCTCCTACAATGAGCAGTTCTTC.

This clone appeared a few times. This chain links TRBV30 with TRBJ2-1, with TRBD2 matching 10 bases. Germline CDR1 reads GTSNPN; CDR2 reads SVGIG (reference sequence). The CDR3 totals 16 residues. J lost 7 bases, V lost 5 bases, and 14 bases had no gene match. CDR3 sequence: CAWPPSGSPFFNEQFF. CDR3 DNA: TGTGCCTGGCCCCCTAGCGGGAGTCCATTTTTTAATGAGCAGTTCTTC. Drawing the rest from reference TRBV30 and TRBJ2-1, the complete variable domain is SQTIHQWPATLVQPVGSPLSLECTVEGTSNPNLYWYRQAAGRGLQLLFYSVGIGQISSEVPQNLSASRPQDRQFILSSKKLLLSDSGFYLCAWPPSGSPFFNEQFFGPGTRLTVL.

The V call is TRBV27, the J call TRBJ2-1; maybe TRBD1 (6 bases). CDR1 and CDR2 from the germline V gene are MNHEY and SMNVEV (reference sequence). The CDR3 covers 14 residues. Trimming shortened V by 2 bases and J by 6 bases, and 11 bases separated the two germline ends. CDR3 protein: CASSLSQGLNEQFF. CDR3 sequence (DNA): TGTGCCAGCAGTTTAAGCCAGGGGCTCAATGAGCAGTTCTTC.

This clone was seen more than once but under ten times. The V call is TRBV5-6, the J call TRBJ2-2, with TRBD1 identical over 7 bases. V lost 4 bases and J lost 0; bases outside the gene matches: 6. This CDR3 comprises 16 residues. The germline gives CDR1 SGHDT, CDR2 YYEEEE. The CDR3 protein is CASSPSTGSNTGELFF. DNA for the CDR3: TGTGCCAGCAGCCCCTCGACAGGGTCGAACACCGGGGAGCTGTTTTTT.

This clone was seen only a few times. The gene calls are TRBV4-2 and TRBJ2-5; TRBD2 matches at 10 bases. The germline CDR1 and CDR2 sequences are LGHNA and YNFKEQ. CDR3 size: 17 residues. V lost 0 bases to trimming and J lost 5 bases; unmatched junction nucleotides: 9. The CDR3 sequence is CASSQDPSGGAGETQYF. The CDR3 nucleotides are TGTGCCAGCAGCCAAGATCCAAGCGGGGGGGCCGGGGAGACCCAGTACTTC.

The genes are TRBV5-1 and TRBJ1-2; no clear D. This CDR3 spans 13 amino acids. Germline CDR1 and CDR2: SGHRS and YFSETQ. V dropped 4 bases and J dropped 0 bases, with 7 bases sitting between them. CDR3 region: CASSPSPNYGYTF. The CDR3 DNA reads TGCGCCAGCAGCCCTAGCCCTAACTATGGCTACACCTTC. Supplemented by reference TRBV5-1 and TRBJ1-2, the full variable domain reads KAGVTQTPRYLIKTRGQQVTLSCSPISGHRSVSWYQQTPGQGLQFLFEYFSETQRNKGNFPGRFSGRQFSNSRSEMNVSTLELGDSALYLCASSPSPNYGYTFGSGTRLTVV.

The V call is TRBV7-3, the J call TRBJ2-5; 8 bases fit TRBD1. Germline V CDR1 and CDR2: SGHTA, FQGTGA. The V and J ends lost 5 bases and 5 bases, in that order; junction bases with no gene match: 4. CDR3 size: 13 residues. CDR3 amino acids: CASSRGQAETQYF. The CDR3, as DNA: TGTGCCAGCAGCAGGGGACAGGCGGAGACCCAGTACTTC. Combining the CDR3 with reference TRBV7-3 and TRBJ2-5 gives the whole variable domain GAGVSQTPSNKVTEKGKYVELRCDPISGHTALYWYRQSLGQGPEFLIYFQGTGAADDSGLPNDRFFAVRPEGSVSTLKIQRTERGDSAVYLCASSRGQAETQYFGPGTRLLVL.

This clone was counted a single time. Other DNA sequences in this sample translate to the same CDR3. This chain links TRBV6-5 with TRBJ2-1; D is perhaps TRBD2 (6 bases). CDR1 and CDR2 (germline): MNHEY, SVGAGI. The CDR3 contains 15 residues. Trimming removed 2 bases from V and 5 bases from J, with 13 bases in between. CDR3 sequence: CASSYGRGGHNEQFF. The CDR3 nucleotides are TGTGCCAGCAGTTACGGGCGGGGCGGGCACAATGAGCAGTTCTTC.

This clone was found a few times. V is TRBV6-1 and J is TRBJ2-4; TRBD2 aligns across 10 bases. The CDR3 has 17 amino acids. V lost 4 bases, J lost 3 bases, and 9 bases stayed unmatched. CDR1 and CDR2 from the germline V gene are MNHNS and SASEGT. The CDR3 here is CASSASGGAAGKNIQYF. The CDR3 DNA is TGTGCCAGCAGTGCAAGCGGGGGGGCCGCGGGCAAAAACATTCAGTACTTC.

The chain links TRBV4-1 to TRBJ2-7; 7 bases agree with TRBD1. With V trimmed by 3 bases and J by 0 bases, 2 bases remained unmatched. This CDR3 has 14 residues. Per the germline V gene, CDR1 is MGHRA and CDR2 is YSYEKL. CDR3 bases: TGCGCCAGCAGCCAGGGACAGAGCTCCTACGAGCAGTACTTC. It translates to CASSQGQSSYEQYF.

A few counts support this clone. The CDR3 sequence is CASSWDRGDEKLFF. The CDR3 DNA sequence: TGTGCCAGCAGCTGGGACAGGGGAGACGAAAAACTGTTTTTT. This chain connects TRBV5-4 to TRBJ1-4; TRBD1 matches at 10 bases. The ends lost 3 bases at V and 8 bases at J; junction bases unmatched: 4. This CDR3 has 14 residues. CDR1 is SGHNT and CDR2 is YYREEE in the germline V gene (reference sequence). The complete variable domain, with remaining parts taken from reference TRBV5-4 and TRBJ1-4, reads ETGVTQSPTHLIKTRGQQVTLRCSSQSGHNTVSWYQQALGQGPQFIFQYYREEENGRGNFPPRFSGLQFPNYSSELNVNALELDDSALYLCASSWDRGDEKLFFGSGTQLSVL.

The DNA for the CDR3 is TGTGCCAGCAGCTTACAGGGGTATTTGAACACTGAAGCTTTCTTT. It is translated as CASSLQGYLNTEAFF. The V call is TRBV7-2, the J call TRBJ1-1, with D perhaps TRBD1 (6 bases). With 2 bases removed from V and 0 bases from J, the gap between germline ends came to 10 bases. The germline V gene encodes CDR1 SGHTA and CDR2 FQGNSA. The CDR3 has 15 residues.